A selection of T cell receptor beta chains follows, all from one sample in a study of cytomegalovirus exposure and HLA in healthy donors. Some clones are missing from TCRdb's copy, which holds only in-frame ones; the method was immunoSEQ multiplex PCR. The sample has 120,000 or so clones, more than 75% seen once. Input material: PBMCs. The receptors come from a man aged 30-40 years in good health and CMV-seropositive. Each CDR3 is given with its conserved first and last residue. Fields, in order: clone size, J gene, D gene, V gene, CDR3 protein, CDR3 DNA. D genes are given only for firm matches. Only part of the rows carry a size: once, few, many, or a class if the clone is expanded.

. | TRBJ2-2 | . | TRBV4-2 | CASSQDLVTANTGELFF | TGTGCCAGCAGCCAAGATCTCGTGACTGCGAACACCGGGGAGCTGTTTTTT
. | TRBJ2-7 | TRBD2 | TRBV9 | CASSASGTSGSYEQYF | TGTGCCAGCAGCGCGTCCGGAACTAGCGGTTCCTACGAGCAGTACTTC
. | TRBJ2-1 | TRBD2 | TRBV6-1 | CASSDPGLAGGKYNEQFF | TGTGCCAGCAGTGACCCCGGACTAGCGGGAGGGAAGTACAATGAGCAGTTCTTC
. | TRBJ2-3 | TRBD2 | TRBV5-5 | CASSLVASGSSYDTQYF | TGTGCCAGCAGCTTGGTCGCTAGCGGGAGCTCTTATGATACGCAGTATTTT
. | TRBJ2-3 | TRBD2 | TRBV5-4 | CASSPVLIAGEVADTQYF | TGTGCCAGCAGTCCAGTACTGATAGCGGGAGAGGTGGCAGATACGCAGTATTTT
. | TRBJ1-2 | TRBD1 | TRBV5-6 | CASSSGQALYGYTF | TGTGCCAGCAGCTCTGGACAGGCCCTCTATGGCTACACCTTC
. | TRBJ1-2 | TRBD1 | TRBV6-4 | CASSAQTGESGYTF | TGTGCCAGCAGTGCACAGACAGGGGAGAGTGGCTACACCTTC
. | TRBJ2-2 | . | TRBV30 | CAWSVEDYGGELFF | TGTGCCTGGAGTGTGGAGGATTACGGCGGGGAGCTGTTTTTT
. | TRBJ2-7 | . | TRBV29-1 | CSVEDSATYEQYF | TGCAGCGTTGAGGACAGCGCTACCTACGAGCAGTACTTC
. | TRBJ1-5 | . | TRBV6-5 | CASSFGRGQPQHF | TGTGCCAGCAGTTTCGGGCGAGGGCAGCCCCAGCATTTT
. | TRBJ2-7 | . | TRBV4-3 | CASSQDRGSSYEQYF | TGCGCCAGCAGCCAAGATCGAGGGAGCTCCTACGAGCAGTACTTC
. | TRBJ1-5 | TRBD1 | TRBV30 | CAWSGQGNQPQHF | TGTGCCTGGTCGGGACAGGGCAATCAGCCCCAGCATTTT
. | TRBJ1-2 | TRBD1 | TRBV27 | CASSLTSRGLYGYTF | TGTGCCAGCAGTTTAACTAGCAGGGGGCTTTACGGCTACACCTTC
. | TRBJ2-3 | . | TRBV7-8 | CASSLNSGASTDTQYF | TGTGCCAGCAGCTTGAATAGTGGAGCTAGCACAGATACGCAGTATTTT
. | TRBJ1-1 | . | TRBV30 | CAWQTTNTEAFF | TGTGCCTGGCAAACAACGAACACTGAAGCTTTCTTT
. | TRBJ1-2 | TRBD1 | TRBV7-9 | CASSSRTGDPYGYTF | TGTGCCAGCAGTTCTCGGACAGGCGACCCCTATGGCTACACCTTC
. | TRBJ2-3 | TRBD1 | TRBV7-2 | CASSKQGVAASTDTQYF | TGTGCCAGCAGCAAACAGGGGGTAGCGGCAAGCACAGATACGCAGTATTTT
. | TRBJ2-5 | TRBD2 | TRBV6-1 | CASRVAGELKTQYF | TGTGCCAGCAGAGTAGCGGGAGAATTAAAGACCCAGTACTTC
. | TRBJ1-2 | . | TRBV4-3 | CASSQDQDSPYGYTF | TGCGCCAGCAGCCAAGATCAGGACAGTCCTTATGGCTACACCTTC
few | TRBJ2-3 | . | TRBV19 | CASSIGYRDTDTQYF | TGTGCCAGTAGTATAGGCTACCGAGACACAGATACGCAGTATTTT
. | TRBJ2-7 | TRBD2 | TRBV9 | CASSPEGLAAYEQYF | TGTGCCAGCAGCCCCGAGGGACTAGCGGCCTACGAGCAGTACTTC
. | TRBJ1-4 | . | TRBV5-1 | CASRTVSQESEKLFF | TGCGCCAGCAGGACAGTGTCACAAGAAAGCGAAAAACTGTTTTTT
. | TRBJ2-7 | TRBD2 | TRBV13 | CASSSGLAEVGTYEQYF | TGTGCCAGCAGCTCGGGACTAGCGGAAGTGGGAACCTACGAGCAGTACTTC
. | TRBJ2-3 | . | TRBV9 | CASSVGERKTDTQYF | TGTGCCAGCAGCGTAGGGGAGAGGAAGACAGATACGCAGTATTTT
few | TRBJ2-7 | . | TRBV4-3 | CASSQDKGRLYEQYF | TGCGCCAGCAGCCAAGATAAAGGAAGACTATACGAGCAGTACTTC
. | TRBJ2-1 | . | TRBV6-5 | CASSYSRFSSYNEQFF | TGTGCCAGCAGTTACTCGAGGTTTAGCTCCTACAATGAGCAGTTCTTC
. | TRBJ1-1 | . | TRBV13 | CASSLWGREAFF | TGTGCCAGCAGCTTATGGGGGCGCGAAGCTTTCTTT
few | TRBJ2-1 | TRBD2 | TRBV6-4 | CASSDMASGNSYNEQFF | TGTGCCAGCAGTGACATGGCTAGCGGGAACTCCTACAATGAGCAGTTCTTC
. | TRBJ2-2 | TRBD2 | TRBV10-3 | CAIVGLREGNTGELFF | TGTGCCATCGTAGGTCTGCGGGAGGGAAACACCGGGGAGCTGTTTTTT
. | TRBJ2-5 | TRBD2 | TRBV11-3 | CASSPGLAGAQETQYF | TGTGCCAGCAGCCCGGGACTAGCGGGAGCCCAAGAGACCCAGTACTTC
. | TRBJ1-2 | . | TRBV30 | CAWTQGQNYGYTF | TGTGCCTGGACCCAGGGGCAAAACTATGGCTACACCTTC
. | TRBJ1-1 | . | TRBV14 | CASSQDWGTSTEAFF | TGTGCCAGCAGCCAAGATTGGGGGACAAGCACTGAAGCTTTCTTT
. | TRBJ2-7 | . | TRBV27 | CASSFRLATSEQYF | TGTGCCAGCAGTTTCAGGCTAGCGACCTCCGAGCAGTACTTC
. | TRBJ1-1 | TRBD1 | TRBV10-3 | CAIRGQGGTEAFF | TGTGCCATCAGGGGACAGGGAGGGACTGAAGCTTTCTTT
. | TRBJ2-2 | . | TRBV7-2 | CASSLALASFTGELFF | TGTGCCAGCAGCTTAGCGCTTGCTAGTTTCACCGGGGAGCTGTTTTTT
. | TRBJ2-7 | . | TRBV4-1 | CASSQEPPTPEQYF | TGCGCCAGCAGCCAAGAGCCCCCCACTCCGGAGCAGTACTTC
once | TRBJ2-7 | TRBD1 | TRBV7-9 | CASRGDRGYEQYF | TGTGCCAGCAGGGGGGACAGGGGATACGAGCAGTACTTC
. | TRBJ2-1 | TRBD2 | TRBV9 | CASSVVASGNSYNEQFF | TGTGCCAGCAGCGTAGTGGCTAGCGGGAACTCCTACAATGAGCAGTTCTTC
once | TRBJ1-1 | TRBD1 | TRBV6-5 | CASSYLGGQEAFF | TGTGCCAGCAGTTACCTAGGGGGACAGGAAGCTTTCTTT
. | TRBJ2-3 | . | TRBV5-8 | CASSLGRAGTDTQYF | TGTGCCAGCAGCTTGGGCAGGGCTGGCACAGATACGCAGTATTTT
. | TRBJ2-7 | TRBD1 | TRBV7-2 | CASSLGTGYYEQYF | TGTGCCAGCAGCTTAGGGACAGGCTACTACGAGCAGTACTTC
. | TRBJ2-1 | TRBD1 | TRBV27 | CASSLYRDRGHPEQFF | TGTGCCAGCAGTTTATACCGGGACAGGGGGCACCCTGAGCAGTTCTTC
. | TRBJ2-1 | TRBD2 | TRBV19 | CATTGTRIYNEQFF | TGTGCCACTACCGGGACTAGAATATACAATGAGCAGTTCTTC
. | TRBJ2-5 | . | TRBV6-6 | CASSYSRGIPETQYF | TGTGCCAGCAGTTACTCTCGCGGGATCCCAGAGACCCAGTACTTC
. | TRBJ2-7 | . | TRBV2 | CASRALGEQYF | TGTGCCAGCAGGGCCCTCGGGGAGCAGTACTTC
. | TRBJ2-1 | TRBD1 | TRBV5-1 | CASSQGADNEQFF | TGCGCCAGCAGCCAGGGGGCCGACAATGAGCAGTTCTTC
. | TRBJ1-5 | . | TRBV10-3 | CAISDSNQPQHF | TGTGCCATCAGTGATTCGAATCAGCCCCAGCATTTT
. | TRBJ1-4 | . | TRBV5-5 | CASSPFQGGTNEKLFF | TGTGCCAGCAGCCCGTTTCAGGGCGGAACTAATGAAAAACTGTTTTTT
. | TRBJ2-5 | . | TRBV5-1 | CASSSSPRNQETQYF | TGCGCCAGCAGCTCATCCCCTAGGAACCAAGAGACCCAGTACTTC
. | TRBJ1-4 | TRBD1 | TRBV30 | CAWSARDRGLSEKLFF | TGTGCCTGGAGTGCCCGGGACAGGGGGCTTTCTGAAAAACTGTTTTTT
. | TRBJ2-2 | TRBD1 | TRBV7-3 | CASSPQGVPGELFF | TGTGCCAGCAGCCCCCAGGGGGTCCCCGGGGAGCTGTTTTTT
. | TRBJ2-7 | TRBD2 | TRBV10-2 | CASSDPSGSGTYEQYF | TGCGCCAGCAGTGACCCTAGCGGGAGCGGGACCTACGAGCAGTACTTC
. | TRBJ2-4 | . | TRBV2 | CASSLAKNIQYF | TGTGCCAGCTCACTAGCCAAAAACATTCAGTACTTC